Following are 9 T cell receptor beta chains from one sample sequenced in a study of blood T cell repertoires in COVID-19. TCRdb's table, derived via immunoSEQ multiplex PCR, lists solely in-frame clones and lacks some. Among approximately 240,000 clones, 88% were seen once, and the ten largest hold 2.1%. The sample consisted of peripheral blood. The receptor set was obtained from a woman aged 40 to 49 who had recovered from COVID-19.

The chain employs TRBV6-4 and TRBJ2-3, with D uncertain. The ends were cut back, 0 bases at V and 4 bases at J, with 8 bases in the middle. CDR1 and CDR2 from the germline V gene are MRHNA and SNTAGT. This CDR3 is built from 14 residues. CDR3 DNA sequence: TGTGCCAGCAGTGACTCAGGCAGGTCAGATACGCAGTATTTT. Protein sequence: CASSDSGRSDTQYF.

The chain employs TRBV18 and TRBJ2-2; D not certain. CDR1 and CDR2 from the germline V gene are KGHSH and LQKENI. This CDR3 comprises 13 residues. The ends were cut back, 0 bases at V and 5 bases at J, with 4 bases in the middle. The CDR3 sequence: CASSPPLTGELFF. The CDR3 region has the DNA TGTGCCAGCTCACCACCACTTACCGGGGAGCTGTTTTTT.

The chain's CDR3 is CATRQGMGNNQPQHF. CDR3 in DNA: TGTGCCACCAGACAGGGGATGGGGAACAATCAGCCCCAGCATTTT. The rearrangement uses TRBV9 and TRBJ1-5; 8 bases match TRBD1. This CDR3 is built from 15 residues. Germline V CDR1 and CDR2: SGDLS, YYNGEE. V was pared by 9 bases and J by 3 bases, with 11 bases of the junction left unmatched. Looking up the rest from reference TRBV9 and TRBJ1-5 gives the full variable domain: DSGVTQTPKHLITATGQRVTLRCSPRSGDLSVYWYQQSLDQGLQFLIQYYNGEERAKGNILERFSAQQFPDLHSELNLSSLELGDSALYFCATRQGMGNNQPQHFGDGTRLSIL.

The chain has TRBV4-3 and TRBJ2-2, with 10 bases lining up with TRBD2. The V segment lost 0 bases and the J segment 5 bases; nucleotides outside the gene matches: 6. CDR1 is LGHNA, CDR2 YSLEER, per germline. The CDR3 extends over 17 amino acids. The CDR3 is CASSQDTSSGGTGELFF. The CDR3 DNA follows: TGCGCCAGCAGCCAAGATACGAGTAGCGGGGGGACCGGGGAGCTGTTTTTT.

This clone has a single count. The V gene is TRBV5-4, the J gene TRBJ1-3; D not resolved. This CDR3 is built from 15 residues. CDR1 is SGHNT and CDR2 is YYREEE in the germline V gene (reference sequence). The germline V and J ends were trimmed by 3 bases and 0 bases, with 10 bases remaining between them. The CDR3, as DNA: TGTGCCAGCAGCTCCGACTTTGGCTCTGGAAACACCATATATTTT. Translating gives CASSSDFGSGNTIYF. Filled out from reference TRBV5-4 and TRBJ1-3, the complete variable domain reads ETGVTQSPTHLIKTRGQQVTLRCSSQSGHNTVSWYQQALGQGPQFIFQYYREEENGRGNFPPRFSGLQFPNYSSELNVNALELDDSALYLCASSSDFGSGNTIYFGEGSWLTVV.

The gene calls are TRBV4-3 and TRBJ2-4, with TRBD1 identical over 7 bases. Germline assignment: CDR1 LGHNA and CDR2 YSLEER. This CDR3 is built from 15 residues. The ends lost 1 base at V and 8 bases at J; junction bases unmatched: 8. This CDR3 reads CASSQADRAQDIQYF. The CDR3 region has the DNA TGCGCCAGCAGCCAAGCTGACAGGGCACAAGACATTCAGTACTTC.

The chain links TRBV3-1 (or the pseudogene TRBV3-2) to TRBJ2-7, with TRBD1 matching 8 bases. J lost 5 bases, V lost 1 base, and 1 base had no gene match. The germline CDR1 and CDR2 sequences are LGHDT and YNNKEL (reference sequence). The CDR3 length is 13 residues. CDR3 DNA sequence: TGTGCCAGCAGCCAAGCACAGGGGGACGAGCAGTACTTC. Translating gives CASSQAQGDEQYF.

This clone was counted a single time. The chain joins TRBV19 to TRBJ1-2; TRBD1 agrees at 7 bases. The CDR3 length is 15 residues. CDR1 and CDR2 (germline): LNHDA, SQIVND (reference sequence). Trimming at V came to 1 base and at J to 4 bases, leaving 6 bases not matched to a gene. The CDR3 DNA reads TGTGCCAGTAGTATAGGGGCAGGGACAGTCTATGGCTACACCTTC. This translates into CASSIGAGTVYGYTF.

V is TRBV5-1 and J is TRBJ2-7, with D perhaps matching TRBD2 (5 bases). This CDR3 contains 14 residues. The germline V gene encodes CDR1 SGHRS and CDR2 YFSETQ. The ends were cut back, 1 base at V and 0 bases at J, with 8 bases in the middle. Here the CDR3 DNA reads TGCGCCAGCAGCTTGAAAGGGAGCTCCTACGAGCAGTACTTC. It translates to CASSLKGSSYEQYF. Full variable domain (remainder filled in from reference TRBV5-1 and TRBJ2-7): KAGVTQTPRYLIKTRGQQVTLSCSPISGHRSVSWYQQTPGQGLQFLFEYFSETQRNKGNFPGRFSGRQFSNSRSEMNVSTLELGDSALYLCASSLKGSSYEQYFGPGTRLTVT.